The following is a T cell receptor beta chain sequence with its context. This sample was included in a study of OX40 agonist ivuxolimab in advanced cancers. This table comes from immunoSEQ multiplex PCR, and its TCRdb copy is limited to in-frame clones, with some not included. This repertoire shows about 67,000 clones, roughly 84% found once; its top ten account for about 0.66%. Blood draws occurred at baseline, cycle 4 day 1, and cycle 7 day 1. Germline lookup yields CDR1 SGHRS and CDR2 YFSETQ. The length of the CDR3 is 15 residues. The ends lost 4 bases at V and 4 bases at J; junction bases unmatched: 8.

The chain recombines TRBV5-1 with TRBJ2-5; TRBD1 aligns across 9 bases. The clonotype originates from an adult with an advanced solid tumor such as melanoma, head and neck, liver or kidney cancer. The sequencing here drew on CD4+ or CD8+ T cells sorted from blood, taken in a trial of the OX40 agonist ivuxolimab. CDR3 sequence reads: CASSPGQGLGETQYF. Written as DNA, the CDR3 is TGCGCCAGCAGCCCTGGACAGGGGCTGGGAGAGACCCAGTACTTC.